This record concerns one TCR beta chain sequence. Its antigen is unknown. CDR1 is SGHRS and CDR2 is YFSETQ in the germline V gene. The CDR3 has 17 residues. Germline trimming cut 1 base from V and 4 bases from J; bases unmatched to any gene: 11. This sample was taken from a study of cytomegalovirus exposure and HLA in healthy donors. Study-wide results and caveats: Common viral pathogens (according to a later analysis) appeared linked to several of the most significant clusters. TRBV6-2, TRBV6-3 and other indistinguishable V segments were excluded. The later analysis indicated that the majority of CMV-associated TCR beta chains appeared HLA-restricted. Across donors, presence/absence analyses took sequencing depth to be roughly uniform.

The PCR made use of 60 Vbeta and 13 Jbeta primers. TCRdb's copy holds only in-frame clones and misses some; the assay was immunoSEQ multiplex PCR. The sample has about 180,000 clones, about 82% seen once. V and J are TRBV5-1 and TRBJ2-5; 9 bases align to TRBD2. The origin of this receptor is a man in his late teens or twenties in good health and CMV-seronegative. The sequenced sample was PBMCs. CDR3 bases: TGCGCCAGCAGCTTGAGGTCGCGCCTAGCGGGAAGAGAGACCCAGTACTTC. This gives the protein CASSLRSRLAGRETQYF.